Listed below are T cell receptor beta chains from one sample, sequenced in a study of spatial heterogeneity in lung cancer. TCRdb analysed the 5' RACE reads with MiXCR anew, one entry per CDR3 protein. The sample has 60,000 to 85,000 distinct CDR3 sequences; roughly 8.9% are singletons. The starting material was PBMCs, obtained at follow-up. These receptors all come from a female donor with early-stage non-small cell lung cancer. CDR3s include the opening cysteine and the closing phenylalanine or tryptophan. D genes are given only for firm matches. Some rows have no size entry. The others give once, few or many, or a class for an expanded clone.

V: TRBV20-1; size: few; D: .; J: TRBJ2-5; CDR3: CSAGESGIQETQYF; DNA: TGCAGTGCTGGAGAAAGTGGGATCCAAGAGACCCAGTACTTC
V: TRBV5-1; size: many; D: .; J: TRBJ2-5; CDR3: CASSSDWKETQYF; DNA: TGCGCCAGCAGCTCCGACTGGAAAGAGACCCAGTACTTC
V: TRBV7-3; size: many; D: .; J: TRBJ2-7; CDR3: CASSPLGVPPYEQYF; DNA: TGTGCCAGCAGCCCCCTGGGGGTTCCCCCGTACGAGCAGTACTTC
V: TRBV7-2; size: many; D: .; J: TRBJ1-5; CDR3: CASSFGRGSNQPQHF; DNA: TGTGCCAGCAGCTTTGGCAGGGGTAGCAATCAGCCCCAGCATTTT
V: TRBV6-5; size: many; D: .; J: TRBJ1-5; CDR3: CASSPGARQPQHF; DNA: TGTGCCAGCAGTCCAGGGGCACGTCAGCCCCAGCATTTT
V: TRBV19; size: .; D: .; J: TRBJ2-1; CDR3: CASSILAFSGNEQFF; DNA: TGTGCCAGTAGTATCCTAGCCTTCAGTGGGAATGAGCAGTTCTTC
V: TRBV11-2; size: many; D: .; J: TRBJ1-1; CDR3: CASSLEPGATEAFF; DNA: TGTGCCAGCAGCTTAGAACCAGGGGCCACTGAAGCTTTCTTT
V: TRBV5-1; size: few; D: .; J: TRBJ1-4; CDR3: CASSFQDTNEKLFF; DNA: TGCGCCAGCAGCTTTCAGGACACAAATGAAAAACTGTTTTTT
V: TRBV20-1; size: .; D: .; J: TRBJ2-1; CDR3: CSARGGEQFF; DNA: TGCAGTGCTAGGGGAGGTGAGCAGTTCTTC
V: TRBV10-3; size: many; D: TRBD1; J: TRBJ1-1; CDR3: CAISDPGGSGTEAFF; DNA: TGTGCCATCAGTGACCCAGGGGGCTCGGGCACTGAAGCTTTCTTT
V: TRBV29-1; size: many; D: .; J: TRBJ2-3; CDR3: CSVGQKFSTDTQYF; DNA: TGCAGCGTTGGTCAGAAGTTTTCCACAGATACGCAGTATTTT
V: TRBV30; size: many; D: .; J: TRBJ2-1; CDR3: CAWRKAAVHLYNEQFF; DNA: TGTGCCTGGAGAAAGGCTGCGGTCCATCTTTACAATGAGCAGTTCTTC
V: TRBV12-5; size: many; D: .; J: TRBJ2-7; CDR3: CASGLVITGENEQYF; DNA: TGTGCTAGTGGTTTGGTAATTACGGGGGAGAACGAGCAGTACTTC
V: TRBV15; size: few; D: .; J: TRBJ2-5; CDR3: CATSRDLGYQETQYF; DNA: TGTGCCACCAGCAGAGATCTTGGCTACCAAGAGACCCAGTACTTC
V: TRBV7-9; size: many; D: .; J: TRBJ2-6; CDR3: CASSLGNNAGANVLTF; DNA: TGTGCCAGCAGCTTAGGAAACAACGCTGGGGCCAACGTCCTGACTTTC
V: TRBV20-1; size: .; D: .; J: TRBJ1-2; CDR3: CSATYTGTTAGYTF; DNA: TGCAGTGCTACCTATACCGGGACAACGGCTGGCTACACCTTC
V: TRBV5-1; size: many; D: .; J: TRBJ2-1; CDR3: CASNMGPYNEQFF; DNA: TGCGCCAGCAATATGGGCCCCTACAATGAGCAGTTCTTC
V: TRBV29-1; size: .; D: .; J: TRBJ1-5; CDR3: CSSLIAWGYSNQPQHF; DNA: TGCAGCTCACTGATTGCATGGGGGTATAGCAATCAGCCCCAGCATTTT
V: TRBV5-1; size: many; D: .; J: TRBJ1-6; CDR3: CASSSESGLRSPLHF; DNA: TGCGCCAGCAGCTCGGAATCAGGGTTACGCTCACCCCTCCACTTT
V: TRBV27; size: .; D: .; J: TRBJ2-2; CDR3: CASNPRGVGAGELFF; DNA: TGTGCCAGCAACCCCCGGGGAGTGGGTGCCGGGGAGCTGTTTTTT
V: TRBV5-1; size: many; D: .; J: TRBJ1-1; CDR3: CASKLTSRTEGAFF; DNA: TGCGCCAGCAAGTTAACTAGCAGGACTGAAGGGGCTTTCTTT
V: TRBV4-1; size: .; D: .; J: TRBJ2-2; CDR3: CASSQAYSSNTGELFF; DNA: TGCGCCAGCAGCCAAGCGTACAGTTCGAACACCGGGGAGCTGTTTTTT